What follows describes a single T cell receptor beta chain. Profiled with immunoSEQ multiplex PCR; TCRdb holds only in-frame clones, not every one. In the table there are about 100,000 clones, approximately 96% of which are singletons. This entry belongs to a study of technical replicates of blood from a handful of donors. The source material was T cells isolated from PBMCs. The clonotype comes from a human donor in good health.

The CDR3 spells CASSAGQPNQPQHF. The CDR3 nucleotides are TGTGCCAGCAGTGCGGGACAGCCCAATCAGCCCCAGCATTTT. This chain uses TRBV2 with TRBJ1-5; 7 bases agree with TRBD1. CDR1 SNHLY and CDR2 FYNNEI come from the germline V gene. This CDR3 spans 14 amino acids. J lost 3 bases, V lost 4 bases, and 3 bases had no gene match.